This entry lists 14 T cell receptor beta chains sequenced from one sample in a study of shared clonotypes between healthy human individuals. Method: immunoSEQ multiplex PCR; TCRdb's copy keeps in-frame clones and lacks some. The sample holds hundreds of thousands of clones, approximately 79% seen once. Sequenced input: memory CD4+ T cells sorted from blood. Subset indicated: CD45RA-negative fraction. The source is a woman under 40 in good health.

This rearrangement joins TRBV5-1 to TRBJ1-1; D is undetermined. The V gene's germline CDR1 is SGHRS and CDR2 YFSETQ. CDR3 length: 12 residues. V lost 5 bases, J lost 6 bases, and 11 bases lay in between. The CDR3 reads CASSYQDSEAFF. The CDR3 nucleotides read TGCGCCAGCAGTTACCAGGACTCTGAAGCTTTCTTT.

The rearrangement joins TRBV4-1 to TRBJ2-3; D might be TRBD2 (5 bases). Germline assignment: CDR1 MGHRA and CDR2 YSYEKL. The CDR3 runs to 17 residues. The V end lost 1 base, the J end lost 0 bases, and 14 bases lay between the germline ends. This CDR3 is CASSQGRLGVSTDTQYF. As DNA, the CDR3 is TGCGCCAGCAGCCAAGGCCGATTGGGAGTTAGCACAGATACGCAGTATTTT.

The gene calls are TRBV5-4 and TRBJ2-5, with TRBD2 identical over 10 bases. The J segment lost 4 bases and the V segment lost 1 base, leaving 4 bases of the junction unmatched. The CDR3 sequence is 15 residues long. Germline V CDR1 and CDR2: SGHNT, YYREEE (reference sequence). CDR3 bases: TGTGCCAGCAGCTTGAGCGGGAGGGGCACAGAGACCCAGTACTTC. As protein: CASSLSGRGTETQYF.

The count of this clone is one. The chain joins TRBV7-3 to TRBJ2-3; possible D gene TRBD1, 6 bases. The germline V and J ends were trimmed by 2 bases and 2 bases, with 8 bases remaining between them. Germline CDR1 SGHTA, CDR2 FQGTGA. The CDR3 runs 14 residues. The CDR3 here is CASSLGQITDTQYF. The CDR3 DNA reads TGTGCCAGCAGCTTAGGACAGATCACAGATACGCAGTATTTT.

V gene TRBV11-2 combines with J gene TRBJ2-7; D is undetermined. V was pared by 9 bases and J by 2 bases, with 8 bases between. Germline CDR1 SGHAT, CDR2 FQNNGV. The CDR3 length is 11 residues. The CDR3 spells CARGSTYEQYF. The DNA of the CDR3 is TGTGCCAGGGGCAGCACCTACGAGCAGTACTTC.

The sample holds many counts of this clone. V usage is TRBV5-1 and J usage is TRBJ2-1; 8 bases map to TRBD1. CDR1 is SGHRS, CDR2 YFSETQ, per germline. This CDR3 has 14 amino acids. J was trimmed by 12 bases and V by 4 bases; bases with no gene match: 12. CDR3 residues: CASSAGTGGLVQFF. DNA for the CDR3: TGCGCCAGCAGCGCCGGGACAGGAGGTTTGGTGCAGTTCTTC.

The chain joins TRBV25-1 to TRBJ2-1; 7 nucleotides align to TRBD2. Germline-derived CDR1 and CDR2 are MGHDK and SYGVNS. The CDR3 totals 17 residues. With 2 bases clipped from V and 7 bases from J, the junction kept 14 bases outside the gene matches. This chain's CDR3 is CASSERGGGPWINEQFF. The CDR3 coding sequence is TGTGCCAGCAGTGAACGCGGGGGAGGGCCCTGGATAAATGAGCAGTTCTTC.

Regarding this clone: Possible read error: a much larger clone is one base away. The sample contains more than one DNA sequence encoding this CDR3. The CDR3 coding sequence is TGTGCCAGCAGCTTAGTGGGGACAGTCTACGAGCAGTACTTC. Its translation: CASSLVGTVYEQYF. The genes are TRBV7-2 and TRBJ2-7; 7 bases agree with TRBD1. Per the germline V gene, CDR1 is SGHTA and CDR2 is FQGNSA. CDR3 length equals 14 residues. J lost 3 bases, V lost 1 base, and 3 bases had no gene match.

This sequence joins TRBV25-1 and TRBJ1-3; TRBD1 is a possible D gene (6 bases). The CDR3 has 18 residues. Germline V CDR1 and CDR2: MGHDK, SYGVNS. Trimming cost V 1 base and J 9 bases, with 25 bases left between them. CDR3 nucleotide sequence: TGTGCCAGCAGTGAATTTTCAGGGGAGCACAGCCTTTTGGGCACCATATATTTT. Translation: CASSEFSGEHSLLGTIYF. Full variable domain (remainder filled in from reference TRBV25-1 and TRBJ1-3): EADIYQTPRYLVIGTGKKITLECSQTMGHDKMYWYQQDPGMELHLIHYSYGVNSTEKGDLSSESTVSRIRTEHFPLTLESARPSHTSQYLCASSEFSGEHSLLGTIYFGEGSWLTVV.

The V gene is TRBV16, the J gene TRBJ1-4, with D unresolved. The germline V gene encodes CDR1 KGHSY and CDR2 FQNENV. The CDR3 sequence is 15 residues long. The V end was cut by 4 bases, the J end by 6 bases, with 15 bases between. This chain's CDR3 is CASSLYERKDEKLFF. CDR3 coding DNA: TGTGCCAGCAGCCTGTACGAGAGGAAGGATGAAAAACTGTTTTTT.

A single count supports this clone. J is TRBJ2-7 and V is TRBV15; 9 bases are shared with TRBD1. The CDR3 is 15 amino acids. The J segment lost 0 bases and the V segment lost 3 bases, leaving 3 bases of the junction unmatched. Germline loops: CDR1 LNHNV, CDR2 YYDKDF (reference sequence). The CDR3 region has the DNA TGTGCCACCAGCAGTTGGGACAGGGACTCCTACGAGCAGTACTTC. Translating gives CATSSWDRDSYEQYF.

The chain couples TRBV10-3 to TRBJ2-3; 7 nucleotides line up with TRBD1. Losses at the gene ends were 4 bases for V and 4 bases for J; bases not matched to a gene: 5. Germline V lookup: CDR1 ENHRY, CDR2 SYGVKD. The CDR3 is 14 residues long. CDR3 in DNA: TGTGCCATCAGTGCCCGGGACAGCCCAGATACGCAGTATTTT. Protein: CAISARDSPDTQYF.

This sequence joins TRBV28 and TRBJ2-1; D ambiguous. Germline V gene lookup returns CDR1 MDHEN and CDR2 SYDVKM. V dropped 5 bases and J dropped 5 bases, with 19 bases sitting between them. The CDR3 sequence is 16 residues long. The CDR3 spells CASSLPTGALNNEQFF. CDR3 nucleotides: TGTGCCAGCAGTCTCCCCACGGGCGCTCTGAACAATGAGCAGTTCTTC.

This clone showed up just a few times. The CDR3 here is CASSSRTSGNYEQYF. CDR3 bases: TGTGCCAGCAGTTCTCGGACTAGCGGGAACTACGAGCAGTACTTC. The V and J genes are TRBV27 and TRBJ2-7; 12 bases align to TRBD2. The CDR3 length is 15 residues. CDR1 is MNHEY, CDR2 SMNVEV, per germline (reference sequence). Trimming took 4 bases from V and 3 from J; bases not matched to a gene: 4.